The 7 T cell receptor beta chains given below trace back to one sample, sequenced in a study of T-cell reconstitution after alpha-beta-depleted transplantation in children. Library preparation (for TCRbeta) was performed with unique molecular identifiers. Each CDR3 protein is one row after TCRdb ran MiXCR on the PCR reads. The repertoire includes 600,000 or so distinct CDR3 sequences, about 21% of them detected once, and roughly 15% sits in the top ten. This material consisted of PBMCs, mostly from graft donor cells, taken 360 days after TCRalphabeta/CD19-depleted stem cell transplant. These receptors came from a boy less than two years old who had a stem cell transplant for acute myeloid leukemia, so the T cells may come from the graft donor.

This clonotype has a handful of counts. V is TRBV12-3 or TRBV12-4 and J is TRBJ2-5, with 7 bases identical to TRBD2. After removal of 7 bases from V and 3 bases from J, the junction contained 5 bases not matched to a gene. The CDR3 contains 13 residues. The CDR3 region has the DNA TGTGCCAGCACCCATGGGGGGGAAGAGACCCAGTACTTC. This codes for CASTHGGEETQYF.

This clonotype was seen ten or more times. CDR3 region: CATSARNSGGASDTQYF. The CDR3 nucleotides are TGTGCCACCAGCGCCAGGAATAGCGGGGGGGCCTCAGATACGCAGTATTTT. The rearrangement joins TRBV15 to TRBJ2-3; 11 bases align to TRBD2. The germline V gene encodes CDR1 LNHNV and CDR2 YYDKDF (reference sequence). The CDR3 is 17 amino acids. V lost 5 bases to trimming and J lost 4 bases; unmatched junction nucleotides: 11.

The gene calls are TRBV12-3 or TRBV12-4 and TRBJ2-7; D uncertain. This CDR3 has 16 amino acids. Trimming took off 4 bases at V and 0 bases at J, with 16 bases between the two ends. As DNA, the CDR3 is TGTGCCAGCAGTTCCTCACCTCGGGCGAGCTCCTACGAGCAGTACTTC. It translates to CASSSSPRASSYEQYF.

There are a few counts of this clonotype. Germline and junction disagree at one end, which may indicate a read error. This chain links TRBV6-1 with TRBJ2-7, with TRBD2 matching 8 bases. The length of the CDR3 is 15 residues. Germline assignment: CDR1 MNHNS and CDR2 SASEGT. CDR3 in amino acids: CASSPGLAASHEQYF. The CDR3 nucleotides are TGTGCCAGCAGCCCAGGACTAGCTGCCTCCCACGAGCAGTACTTC.

The V call is TRBV11-2, the J call TRBJ2-7, with 7 bases matching TRBD1. Germline V gives CDR1 SGHAT, CDR2 FQNNGV. The CDR3 extends over 15 amino acids. The V segment lost 7 bases and the J segment 2 bases; nucleotides outside the gene matches: 11. Here the CDR3 DNA reads TGTGCCAGCACCCAATGGACAGGAAGGCCCTACGAGCAGTACGTC. This codes for CASTQWTGRPYEQYV.

The chain is built from TRBV6-5 and TRBJ2-2; perhaps TRBD2 as D (6 bases). Germline CDR1 reads MNHEY; CDR2 reads SVGAGI. The V end lost 0 bases, the J end lost 2 bases, and 16 bases lay between the germline ends. This CDR3 has 18 amino acids. The CDR3 DNA reads as TGTGCCAGCAGTTACTCTACGTTCCAGGGAGGTAACACCGGGGAGCTGTTTTTT. Translation: CASSYSTFQGGNTGELFF.

This clonotype was counted at least ten times. CDR3 residues: CSARDGGSPDTQYF. Written as DNA, the CDR3 is TGCAGTGCTAGAGATGGCGGGTCCCCGGATACGCAGTATTTT. The J gene is TRBJ2-3, the V gene TRBV20-1; possibly TRBD2 for D (5 bases). From germline, CDR1 is DFQATT and CDR2 SNEGSKA (reference sequence). V lost 0 bases to trimming and J lost 6 bases, with 13 bases between them. The CDR3 is 14 amino acids.